Presented here are 21 T cell receptor beta chains from one specimen sequenced in a study of T-cell memory formation after mild COVID-19. One entry per CDR3 protein, called by TCRdb with MiXCR from the 5' RACE reads. Altogether roughly 400,000 distinct CDR3 sequences are present, about 16% being singletons, with the ten largest covering roughly 21%. Sequenced material: PBMCs or a T cell subset sorted from them (not recorded which). These receptors all stem from a young man who had mild COVID-19 (a few samples of this study predate the infection). Cell type and time point are not known.

The CDR3 DNA is TGTGCCAGCAGCCCCTACAGACGCTCCTATAATTCACCCCTCCACTTT. As protein: CASSPYRRSYNSPLHF. The J gene is TRBJ1-6, the V gene TRBV7-2, with D unresolved. Germline values: CDR1 SGHTA, CDR2 FQGNSA. This CDR3 contains 16 residues. Trimming left V 5 bases short and J 0 bases short, with 11 bases between. Combining the CDR3 with reference TRBV7-2 and TRBJ1-6 gives the whole variable domain GAGVSQSPSNKVTEKGKDVELRCDPISGHTALYWYRQSLGQGLEFLIYFQGNSAPDKSGLPSDRFSAERTGGSVSTLTIQRTQQEDSAVYLCASSPYRRSYNSPLHFGNGTRLTVT.

The chain joins TRBV27 to TRBJ2-2; no clear D. V was shortened by 5 bases and J by 7 bases, with 17 bases between the two germline ends. The CDR3 sequence is 15 residues long. Germline V lookup: CDR1 MNHEY, CDR2 SMNVEV (reference sequence). CDR3 in DNA: TGTGCCAGCAGTGGCAAGGCGGACCGCCGCGGGGAGCTGTTTTTT. This translates into CASSGKADRRGELFF.

This clonotype was observed a handful of times. In DNA, the CDR3 is TGCGCCAGCAGCTTGGCGCCTAGCGTACAAGAGACCCAGTACTTC. Protein: CASSLAPSVQETQYF. V usage is TRBV5-1 and J usage is TRBJ2-5, with a tentative D call TRBD2 (6 bases). CDR3 size: 15 residues. Trimming cost V 0 bases and J 2 bases, with 11 bases left between them. Germline V CDR1 and CDR2: SGHRS, YFSETQ.

V and J are TRBV7-2 and TRBJ1-5; TRBD1 aligns across 7 bases. The length of the CDR3 is 14 residues. Looked up from germline, CDR1 is SGHTA and CDR2 is FQGNSA. V lost 2 bases to trimming and J lost 7 bases; unmatched junction nucleotides: 5. DNA of the CDR3: TGTGCCAGCAGCTTACGACAGGGTTACCAGCCCCAGCATTTT. This codes for CASSLRQGYQPQHF.

The chain combines TRBV5-1 with TRBJ2-7; D tentatively fits TRBD1 or TRBD2 (5 bases each). Between the trimmed V and J ends, which lost 0 bases and 2 bases, there was a span of 12 bases. The CDR3 loop spans 15 amino acids. CDR1 and CDR2 (germline): SGHRS, YFSETQ. The CDR3, as DNA: TGCGCCAGCAGCTTGGGGGGGTTTAATCCCTACGAGCAGTACTTC. Amino acid sequence: CASSLGGFNPYEQYF.

The V call is TRBV18, the J call TRBJ1-3; D not certain. Trimming removed 6 bases from V and 8 bases from J, with 8 bases in between. Germline CDR1 and CDR2: KGHSH and LQKENI. This CDR3 has 11 amino acids. The CDR3 loop is CASSAEDTIYF. The CDR3 DNA sequence: TGTGCCAGCTCGGCGGAGGACACCATATATTTT.

The table lists this clonotype with a few counts. This chain joins TRBV5-1 and TRBJ2-7; D remains ambiguous. This CDR3 region has 14 residues. CDR1 and CDR2 from the germline V gene are SGHRS and YFSETQ. The germline V and J ends were trimmed by 0 bases and 3 bases, with 10 bases remaining between them. The CDR3 DNA reads TGCGCCAGCAGCTTGGTAGGAATCGGCTACGAGCAGTACTTC. Translating gives CASSLVGIGYEQYF.

The V gene is TRBV6-5, the J gene TRBJ2-7; D possibly corresponds to TRBD1 (5 bases). Per the germline V gene, CDR1 is MNHEY and CDR2 is SVGAGI. The CDR3 contains 13 residues. V shed 7 bases and J shed 3 bases, with 13 bases lying between them. The DNA of the CDR3 is TGTGCCAGCATGGTAGGGGCTAACTACGAGCAGTACTTC. Translation gives CASMVGANYEQYF.

This rearrangement joins TRBV7-8 to TRBJ2-7, with no clear D. Trimming left V 3 bases short and J 9 bases short, with 15 bases between. The V gene's germline CDR1 is SGHVS and CDR2 FQNEAQ. CDR3 length: 13 residues. The CDR3 nucleotides read TGTGCCAGCAGCTTTAGTTCCCAACGGTGGCAGTACGTC. It translates to CASSFSSQRWQYV.

This clonotype was counted between two and nine times. The chain combines TRBV12-3 or TRBV12-4 with TRBJ2-5; D is undetermined. CDR3 size: 13 residues. V was shortened by 3 bases and J by 2 bases, with 7 bases between the two germline ends. The CDR3 DNA sequence: TGTGCCAGCAGTTTCTGGGAACAAGAGACCCAGTACTTC. It translates to CASSFWEQETQYF.

This clonotype was seen more than once but under ten times. V gene TRBV3-1 combines with J gene TRBJ1-1; weak D call: TRBD1 (5 bases). Germline CDR1 reads LGHDT; CDR2 reads YNNKEL (reference sequence). This CDR3 spans 14 amino acids. V dropped 4 bases and J dropped 5 bases, with 14 bases sitting between them. CDR3 residues: CASSPLVGGTEAFF. CDR3 DNA sequence: TGTGCCAGCAGCCCGTTAGTGGGGGGAACTGAAGCTTTCTTT.

The chain has TRBV5-1 and TRBJ2-2; D call uncertain. V lost 1 base and J lost 2, with 15 bases in between. CDR3 size: 17 residues. The germline CDR1 and CDR2 sequences are SGHRS and YFSETQ. This CDR3 reads CASSLSKRFSNTGELFF. The CDR3 nucleotides read TGCGCCAGCAGCTTGAGTAAGAGGTTCAGTAACACCGGGGAGCTGTTTTTT.

The chain recombines TRBV6-5 with TRBJ2-3, with 10 nucleotides matching TRBD2. In germline, CDR1 is MNHEY, CDR2 SVGAGI. V lost 4 bases, J lost 7 bases, and 8 bases stayed unmatched. CDR3 length equals 15 residues. The CDR3, as DNA: TGTGCCAGCAGTTTCCCGGGAGCGGGGGGGAATACGCAGTATTTT. Its translation: CASSFPGAGGNTQYF.

The chain employs TRBV7-2 and TRBJ2-6, with D unclear. The CDR3 has 16 residues. Trimming left V 2 bases short and J 0 bases short, with 8 bases between. Germline values: CDR1 SGHTA, CDR2 FQGNSA. CDR3 DNA sequence: TGTGCCAGCAGCTTAACGAGGCTCTCTGGGGCCAACGTCCTGACTTTC. This codes for CASSLTRLSGANVLTF. The full variable domain, its missing parts supplied by reference TRBV7-2 and TRBJ2-6, is GAGVSQSPSNKVTEKGKDVELRCDPISGHTALYWYRQSLGQGLEFLIYFQGNSAPDKSGLPSDRFSAERTGGSVSTLTIQRTQQEDSAVYLCASSLTRLSGANVLTFGAGSRLTVL.

This clonotype appeared a single time. An end of the junction differs from the germline gene, which may be a read error. The V and J genes are TRBV28 and TRBJ1-5; tentative D call: TRBD1 (6 bases). This CDR3 comprises 19 residues. Germline assignment: CDR1 MDHEN and CDR2 SYDVKM. The CDR3 spells CASSLPTPGVIDSNQHQHF. The CDR3 DNA sequence: TGTGCCAGCAGTTTACCGACTCCAGGGGTGATCGATAGCAATCAGCACCAGCATTTT.

V gene TRBV25-1 combines with J gene TRBJ2-7; D is perhaps TRBD1 or TRBD2 (5 bases each). The V end was cut by 4 bases, the J end by 4 bases, with 20 bases between. Germline V gives CDR1 MGHDK, CDR2 SYGVNS. The CDR3 has 16 residues. In nucleotides, the CDR3 is TGTGCCAGCAGTGCCACCCCCGGGGCCTCGAATTACGAGCAGTACTTC. Protein: CASSATPGASNYEQYF.

J is TRBJ1-1 and V is TRBV5-1; D is undetermined. Looked up from germline, CDR1 is SGHRS and CDR2 is YFSETQ. With 0 bases removed from V and 7 bases from J, the gap between germline ends came to 13 bases. This CDR3 has 14 residues. CDR3 sequence reads: CASSLVGQTGEAFF. CDR3 DNA: TGCGCCAGCAGCTTGGTCGGCCAAACCGGTGAAGCTTTCTTT.

This chain links TRBV5-1 with TRBJ2-2, with D possibly TRBD1 on 7 matching bases. Germline CDR1 is SGHRS and CDR2 is YFSETQ. There are 16 residues in the CDR3. The ends were cut back, 0 bases at V and 3 bases at J, with 12 bases in the middle. The CDR3 region is CASSLGGTVDTGELFF. The CDR3 nucleotides read TGCGCCAGCAGCTTGGGCGGGACAGTAGACACCGGGGAGCTGTTTTTT.

V and J are TRBV7-9 and TRBJ2-5; D is unclear. V was cut by 5 bases and J by 2 bases, with 12 bases left in between. Germline CDR1 reads SEHNR; CDR2 reads FQNEAQ (reference sequence). The CDR3 loop spans 14 amino acids. The CDR3 is CASSLQWVQETQYF. CDR3 bases: TGTGCCAGCAGCCTCCAATGGGTTCAAGAGACCCAGTACTTC.

This clonotype showed up just a few times. V gene TRBV7-9 combines with J gene TRBJ2-7; TRBD1 agrees at 9 bases. The CDR3 extends over 15 amino acids. CDR1 and CDR2 (germline): SEHNR, FQNEAQ (reference sequence). Germline trimming cut 3 bases from V and 7 bases from J; bases unmatched to any gene: 10. The CDR3: CASSLVDRGSREQYF. The CDR3 DNA reads as TGTGCCAGCAGCTTGGTGGACAGGGGTTCTCGAGAGCAGTACTTC.

This clonotype was seen only a few times. This chain links TRBV5-1 with TRBJ2-3; a weak D match, TRBD1 (6 bases). V was pared by 5 bases and J by 6 bases, with 16 bases between. Per the germline V gene, CDR1 is SGHRS and CDR2 is YFSETQ. The CDR3 has 14 residues. For the CDR3, the DNA is TGCGCCAGCAGAGTTACAGGGAGAAGCGATACGCAGTATTTT. Protein product: CASRVTGRSDTQYF.